This T cell receptor (beta chain) was profiled in a study of blood T cells in healthy people across ages. Germline V lookup: CDR1 SGHRS, CDR2 YFSETQ. Losses at the gene ends were 0 bases for V and 4 bases for J; bases not matched to a gene: 8. The CDR3 extends over 16 amino acids. Using a J-beta primer mix together with a sample-barcoded 5' primer, a second PCR was run for about 6 to 11 cycles. Each sample provided no less than 2.5 million CDR3-containing paired-end reads. Via MiXCR, TCRdb re-called the 5' RACE reads, giving one row per CDR3 protein. The table includes approximately 900,000 distinct CDR3 sequences, roughly 28% detected once. Ten or more counts support this clonotype. These data were also reused for a study on T cells of mothers and their children. Turning to that study: Every mother produced more than 9.5 million TCR beta CDR3 reads, whereas every child provided about 3 million.

The sequenced sample consisted of blood. The clonotype was recovered from a woman between 35 and 50 years old in good health. The gene calls are TRBV5-1 and TRBJ2-7; 9 nucleotides match TRBD1. CDR3 protein: CASSLDATGGGYEQYF. DNA of the CDR3: TGCGCCAGCAGCTTGGACGCTACAGGGGGCGGGTACGAGCAGTACTTC.